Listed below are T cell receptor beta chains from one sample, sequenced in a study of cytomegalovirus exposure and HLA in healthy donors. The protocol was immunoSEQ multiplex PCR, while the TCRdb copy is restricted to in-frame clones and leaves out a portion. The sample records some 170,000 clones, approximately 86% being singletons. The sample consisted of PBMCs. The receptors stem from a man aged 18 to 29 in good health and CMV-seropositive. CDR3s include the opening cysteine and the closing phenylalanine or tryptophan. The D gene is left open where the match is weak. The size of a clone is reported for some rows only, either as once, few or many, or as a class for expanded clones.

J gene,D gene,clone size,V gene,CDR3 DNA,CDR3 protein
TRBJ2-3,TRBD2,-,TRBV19,TGTGCCAGTAGTATTACTAGCGGTATCACAGATACGCAGTATTTT,CASSITSGITDTQYF
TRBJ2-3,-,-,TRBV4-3,TGCGCCAGCAGCCCTTTAGGGGTCACAGATACGCAGTATTTT,CASSPLGVTDTQYF
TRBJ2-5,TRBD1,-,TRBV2,TGTGCCAGCAGTAAGGGGACAGGGGTTGAGACCCAGTACTTC,CASSKGTGVETQYF
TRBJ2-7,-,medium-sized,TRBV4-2,TGTGCCAGCAGCCTGGGAGGTAGGAACGAGCAGTACTTC,CASSLGGRNEQYF
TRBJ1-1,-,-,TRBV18,TGTGCCAGCTCACCTGCCACGGGTGAAGCTTTCTTT,CASSPATGEAFF
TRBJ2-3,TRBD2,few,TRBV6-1,TGTGCCAGCAGTGAGGGACTAGCCACAGATACGCAGTATTTT,CASSEGLATDTQYF
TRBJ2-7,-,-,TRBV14,TGTGCCAGCAGCCAGTTCATATCGGGAAAAGCCTACGAGCAGTACTTC,CASSQFISGKAYEQYF
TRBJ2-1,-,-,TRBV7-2,TGTGCCAGCAAACCCGGGACTGACAGATACAATGAGCAGTTCTTC,CASKPGTDRYNEQFF
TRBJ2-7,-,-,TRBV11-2,TGTGCCAGCAGCCGCCTAGCCGAGCAGTACTTC,CASSRLAEQYF
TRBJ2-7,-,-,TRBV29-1,TGCAGCGTAACAAATCGGGAGAACTACGTGGAGCAGTACTTC,CSVTNRENYVEQYF
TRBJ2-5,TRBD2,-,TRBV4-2,TGTGCCAGCAGCCAAGATCAGGGGCGGGGGGGAGGGGAGACCCAGTACTTC,CASSQDQGRGGGETQYF
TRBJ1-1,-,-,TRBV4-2,TGTGCCAGCAGCCACCCCTCGGGGGGAACCCACACTGAAGCTTTCTTT,CASSHPSGGTHTEAFF
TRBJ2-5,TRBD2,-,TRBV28,TGTGCCAGCAGTATCGGGACTAGCGGAGCCCCTTGGGAGACCCAGTACTTC,CASSIGTSGAPWETQYF
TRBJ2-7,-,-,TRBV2,TGTGCCAGCAGTGGAGGAGGCAGTAGCGAGCAGTACTTC,CASSGGGSSEQYF
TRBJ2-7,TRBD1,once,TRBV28,TGTGCCAGCGGGGACAGGGACTACGAGCAGTACTTC,CASGDRDYEQYF
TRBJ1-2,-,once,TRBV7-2,TGTGCCAGCAGCTTAGTGTTAGGGGGGGGCTATGGCTACACCTTC,CASSLVLGGGYGYTF
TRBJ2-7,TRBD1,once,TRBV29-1,TGCAGCGTTGAAGTTACCGCGGCCCCGGGACAGGGGGTCTACGAGCAGTACTTC,CSVEVTAAPGQGVYEQYF
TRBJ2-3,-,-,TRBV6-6,TGTGCCAGCAGTTACTCGGGCGGGGCCGCGGATACGCAGTATTTT,CASSYSGGAADTQYF
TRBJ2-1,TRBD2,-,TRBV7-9,TGTGCCAGCAGCTCTTACCAACTAGCGGGAGGGAATGAGCAGTTCTTC,CASSSYQLAGGNEQFF
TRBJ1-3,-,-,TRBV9,TGTGCCAGCAGAAAAACCGAGGGGGACGGGGACTCTGGAAACACCATATATTTT,CASRKTEGDGDSGNTIYF
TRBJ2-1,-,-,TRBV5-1,TGCGCCAGCAGCTTGGTTTCCCAACTAGGTGAGCAGTTCTTC,CASSLVSQLGEQFF
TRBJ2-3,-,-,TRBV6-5,TGTGCCAGCAGTTACCGATCGACGGGGGATACGCAGTATTTT,CASSYRSTGDTQYF
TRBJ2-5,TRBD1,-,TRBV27,TGTGCCAGCAGTTTACGGACAGGGGGAAAAGAGACCCAGTACTTC,CASSLRTGGKETQYF
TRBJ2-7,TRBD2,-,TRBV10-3,TGTGCCATCAGTGAAAAGCGGGAGAGGCTCGAGCAGTACTTC,CAISEKRERLEQYF
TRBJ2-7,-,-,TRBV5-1,TGCGCCAGCAGCTCCAGGGGAGACGAGCAGTACTTC,CASSSRGDEQYF
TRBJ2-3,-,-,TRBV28,TGTGCCAGCAGTTCCTCCCTCGGTGCTGCTAGCACAGATACGCAGTATTTT,CASSSSLGAASTDTQYF
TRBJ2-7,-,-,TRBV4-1,TGCGCCAGCAGCCAGGGCGGGAACTACGAGCAGTACTTC,CASSQGGNYEQYF
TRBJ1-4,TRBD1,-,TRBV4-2,TGTGCCAGCAGCGCATCGGCGGGACAGGGACCTGAAAAACTGTTTTTT,CASSASAGQGPEKLFF
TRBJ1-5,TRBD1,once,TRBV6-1,TGTGCCAGCTTTCCCGGGACAGGGGGCCAGCCCCAGCATTTT,CASFPGTGGQPQHF
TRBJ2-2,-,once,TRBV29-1,TGCAGCGTTCGGACAGAGAACACCGGGGAGCTGTTTTTT,CSVRTENTGELFF
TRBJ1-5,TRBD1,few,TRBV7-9,TGTGCCAGCAGCACCGGGACAGGGCTGCAGCCCCAGCATTTT,CASSTGTGLQPQHF
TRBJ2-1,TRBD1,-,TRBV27,TGTGCCAGCAGTTTATCGATCGGGGACAGCTCCTACAATGAGCAGTTCTTC,CASSLSIGDSSYNEQFF
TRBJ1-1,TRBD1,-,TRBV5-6,TGTGCCAGCAGGATTACAGGGGATGGGGATAGCACTGAAGCTTTCTTT,CASRITGDGDSTEAFF
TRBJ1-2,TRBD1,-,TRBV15,TGTGCCACCAGCAGAAGGACAGGGCCGGCTTATGGCTACACCTTC,CATSRRTGPAYGYTF
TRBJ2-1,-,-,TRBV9,TGTGCCAGCAGCCCCGGACAGCAAGAGCAGTTCTTC,CASSPGQQEQFF
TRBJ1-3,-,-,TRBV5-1,TGCGCCAGCAGCGCAGGGTTCTCTGGAAACACCATATATTTT,CASSAGFSGNTIYF
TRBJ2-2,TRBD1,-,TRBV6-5,TGTGCCAGCAGCTCCGGGACAGGGGATGGCGGGGAGCTGTTTTTT,CASSSGTGDGGELFF
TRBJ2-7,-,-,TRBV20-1,TGCAGTGCTCAAAACTACGAGCAGTACTTC,CSAQNYEQYF
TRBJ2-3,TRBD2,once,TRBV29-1,TGCAGCGCTCTCTCCCCGGGAGGAGGAGATACGCAGTATTTT,CSALSPGGGDTQYF
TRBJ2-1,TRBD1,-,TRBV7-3,TGTGCCAGCAGTCCGGACAGGGGGAGTTACAATGAGCAGTTCTTC,CASSPDRGSYNEQFF
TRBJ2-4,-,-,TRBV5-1,TGCGCCAGCAGCTTGGTAGGAGGAGTGGCCAAAAACATTCAGTACTTC,CASSLVGGVAKNIQYF
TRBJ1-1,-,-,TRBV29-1,TGCAGCGTTGAGATGCGGCAGGGTAATGAAGCTTTCTTT,CSVEMRQGNEAFF
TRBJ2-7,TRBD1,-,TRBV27,TGTGCCAGCAGCCCAGGGGGCCTATCCTCCTACGAGCAGTACTTC,CASSPGGLSSYEQYF
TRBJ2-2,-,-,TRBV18,TGTGCCAGCTCACCAAATAGCGGTCTGAACACCGGGGAGCTGTTTTTT,CASSPNSGLNTGELFF
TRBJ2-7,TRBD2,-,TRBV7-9,TGTGCCAGCAGCCCATTTCAGGGAGGGACCCACTACGAGCAGTACTTC,CASSPFQGGTHYEQYF